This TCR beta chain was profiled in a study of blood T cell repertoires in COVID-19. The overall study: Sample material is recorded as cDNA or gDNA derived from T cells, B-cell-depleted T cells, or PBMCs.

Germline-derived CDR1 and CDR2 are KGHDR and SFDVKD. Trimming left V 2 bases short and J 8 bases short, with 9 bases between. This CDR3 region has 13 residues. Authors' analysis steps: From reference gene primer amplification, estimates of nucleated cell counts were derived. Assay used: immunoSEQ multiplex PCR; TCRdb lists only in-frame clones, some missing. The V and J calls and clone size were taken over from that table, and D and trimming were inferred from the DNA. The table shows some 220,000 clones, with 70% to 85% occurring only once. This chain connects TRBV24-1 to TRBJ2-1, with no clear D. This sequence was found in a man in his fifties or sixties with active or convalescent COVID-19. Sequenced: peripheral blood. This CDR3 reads CATSDSVIDEQFF. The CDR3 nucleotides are TGTGCCACCAGTGATTCGGTAATCGATGAGCAGTTCTTC.